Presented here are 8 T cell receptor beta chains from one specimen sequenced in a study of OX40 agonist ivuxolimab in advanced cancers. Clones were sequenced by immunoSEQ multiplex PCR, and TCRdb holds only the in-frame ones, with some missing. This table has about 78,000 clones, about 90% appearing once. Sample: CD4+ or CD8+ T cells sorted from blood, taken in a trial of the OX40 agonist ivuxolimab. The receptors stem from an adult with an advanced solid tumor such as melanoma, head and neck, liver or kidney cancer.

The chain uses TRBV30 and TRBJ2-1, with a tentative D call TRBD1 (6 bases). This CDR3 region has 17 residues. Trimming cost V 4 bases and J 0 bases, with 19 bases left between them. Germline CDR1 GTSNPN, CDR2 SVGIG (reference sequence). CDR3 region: CAWTPPQGKVSYNEQFF. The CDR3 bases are TGTGCCTGGACCCCACCCCAGGGGAAGGTCTCCTACAATGAGCAGTTCTTC.

As DNA, the CDR3 is TGTGCCAGCAGGGGGGGACGGTCCTTCGGAAGTACGCAGTATTTT. Its translation: CASRGGRSFGSTQYF. This rearrangement joins TRBV28 to TRBJ2-3; perhaps TRBD2 as D (6 bases). Germline V gives CDR1 MDHEN, CDR2 SYDVKM. The CDR3 has 15 amino acids. The V end was cut by 6 bases, the J end by 8 bases, with 21 bases between.

This CDR3 reads CASSLDRETEAFF. CDR3 nucleotide sequence: TGTGCCAGCAGCCTAGACAGGGAAACTGAAGCTTTCTTT. This chain connects TRBV7-9 to TRBJ1-1, with 7 bases matching TRBD1. After removal of 5 bases from V and 5 bases from J, the junction contained 5 bases not matched to a gene. The CDR3 covers 13 residues. Germline CDR1 and CDR2: SEHNR and FQNEAQ (reference sequence).

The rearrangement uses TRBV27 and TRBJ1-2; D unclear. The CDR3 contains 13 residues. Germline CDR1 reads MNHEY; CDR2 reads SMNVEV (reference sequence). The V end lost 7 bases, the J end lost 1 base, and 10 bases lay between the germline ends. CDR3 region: CASTPDLNYGYTF. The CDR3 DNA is TGTGCCAGCACCCCGGACCTTAACTATGGCTACACCTTC.

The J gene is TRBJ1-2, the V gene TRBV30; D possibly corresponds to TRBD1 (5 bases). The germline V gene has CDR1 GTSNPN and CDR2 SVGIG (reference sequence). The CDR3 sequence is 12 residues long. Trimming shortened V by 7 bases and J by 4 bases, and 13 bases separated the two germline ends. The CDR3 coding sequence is TGTGCCTCATGGGGGGGAGGCTATGGCTACACCTTC. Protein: CASWGGGYGYTF.

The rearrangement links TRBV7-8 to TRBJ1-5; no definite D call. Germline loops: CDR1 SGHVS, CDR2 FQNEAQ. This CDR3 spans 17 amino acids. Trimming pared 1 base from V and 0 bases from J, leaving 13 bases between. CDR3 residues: CASSLVSEGYSNQPQHF. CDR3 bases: TGTGCCAGCAGCTTAGTAAGCGAAGGGTATAGCAATCAGCCCCAGCATTTT.

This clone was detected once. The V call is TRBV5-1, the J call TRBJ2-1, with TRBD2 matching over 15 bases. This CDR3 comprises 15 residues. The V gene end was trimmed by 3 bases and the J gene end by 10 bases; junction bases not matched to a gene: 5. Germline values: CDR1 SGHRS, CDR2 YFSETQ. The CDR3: CASSSGLAGGREQFF. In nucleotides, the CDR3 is TGCGCCAGCAGCTCGGGACTAGCGGGAGGCAGGGAGCAGTTCTTC.

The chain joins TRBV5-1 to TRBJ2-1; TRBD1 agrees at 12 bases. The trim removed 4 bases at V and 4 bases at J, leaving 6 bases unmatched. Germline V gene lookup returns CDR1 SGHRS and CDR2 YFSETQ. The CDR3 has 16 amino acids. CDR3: CASSVGTGGGYNEQFF. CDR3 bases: TGCGCCAGCAGCGTCGGGACAGGGGGCGGGTACAATGAGCAGTTCTTC.